These 5 T cell receptor beta chains were sequenced from one sample in a study of Graves' ophthalmopathy and Graves' hyperthyroidism. Using RNA transcripts, the TCR beta CDR3 regions were amplified. HTBI primers served in a first-round RT-PCR, which a second-round multiplex PCR followed. TCRdb reprocessed the multiplex PCR reads via MiXCR and lists one record per CDR3 protein. The table records 500,000 to 700,000 distinct CDR3 sequences, about two fifths of them present only once. Sequenced sample: peripheral blood or thyroid tissue (not recorded which). The receptors were sampled from an adult man with Graves' hyperthyroidism.

The chain's CDR3 is CSTDRVDTEAFF. CDR3 in DNA: TGCAGCACTGACAGGGTGGACACTGAAGCTTTCTTT. The gene calls are TRBV29-1 and TRBJ1-1; 7 nucleotides match TRBD1. With V trimmed by 8 bases and J by 3 bases, 6 bases remained unmatched. This CDR3 region has 12 residues. Per germline, CDR1 SQVTM and CDR2 ANQGSEA. The full variable domain, rest sourced from reference TRBV29-1 and TRBJ1-1, is SAVISQKPSRDICQRGTSLTIQCQVDSQVTMMFWYRQQPGQSLTLIATANQGSEATYESGFVIDKFPISRPNLTFSTLTVSNMSPEDSSIYLCSTDRVDTEAFFGQGTRLTVV.

The genes are TRBV20-1 and TRBJ1-2; 11 positions agree with TRBD1. This CDR3 has 13 amino acids. J gave up 7 bases and V 3 bases, and 4 bases lay outside the gene matches. Germline assignment: CDR1 DFQATT and CDR2 SNEGSKA (reference sequence). CDR3 amino acids: CSASGQGARGYTF. The CDR3 bases are TGCAGTGCTAGTGGACAGGGGGCACGTGGCTACACCTTC.

The genes are TRBV25-1 and TRBJ1-1; no reliable D call. CDR1 MGHDK and CDR2 SYGVNS come from the germline V gene. The CDR3 length is 16 residues. With 5 bases removed from V and 0 bases from J, the gap between germline ends came to 16 bases. CDR3 bases: TGTGCCAGCAGTTACCCGAGTCGCGGGATGAACACTGAAGCTTTCTTT. As protein: CASSYPSRGMNTEAFF.

For the CDR3, the DNA is TGTGCCAGCAGCCCTTCCGGTGTACCCCTGTCCCGGACTGGAAGTAATGAAAAACTGTTTTTT. Translating gives CASSPSGVPLSRTGSNEKLFF. J is TRBJ1-4 and V is TRBV7-9; D is uncertain. The germline CDR1 and CDR2 sequences are SEHNR and FQNEAQ (reference sequence). This CDR3 comprises 21 residues. The ends were cut back, 5 bases at V and 4 bases at J, with 32 bases in the middle. Looking up the rest from reference TRBV7-9 and TRBJ1-4 gives the full variable domain: DTGVSQNPRHKITKRGQNVTFRCDPISEHNRLYWYRQTLGQGPEFLTYFQNEAQLEKSRLLSDRFSAERPKGSFSTLEIQRTEQGDSAMYLCASSPSGVPLSRTGSNEKLFFGSGTQLSVL.

For this clonotype: A much bigger clone sits one base away, suggesting this may be a read error. V usage is TRBV9 and J usage is TRBJ1-1; D ambiguous. CDR1 and CDR2 (germline): SGDLS, YYNGEE. This CDR3 is built from 14 residues. Trimming cost V 2 bases and J 5 bases, with 13 bases left between them. As DNA, the CDR3 is TGTGCCAGCAGCGTCCGACTGAGCGGAACTGAAGCTTTCTTT. Its protein product is CASSVRLSGTEAFF.